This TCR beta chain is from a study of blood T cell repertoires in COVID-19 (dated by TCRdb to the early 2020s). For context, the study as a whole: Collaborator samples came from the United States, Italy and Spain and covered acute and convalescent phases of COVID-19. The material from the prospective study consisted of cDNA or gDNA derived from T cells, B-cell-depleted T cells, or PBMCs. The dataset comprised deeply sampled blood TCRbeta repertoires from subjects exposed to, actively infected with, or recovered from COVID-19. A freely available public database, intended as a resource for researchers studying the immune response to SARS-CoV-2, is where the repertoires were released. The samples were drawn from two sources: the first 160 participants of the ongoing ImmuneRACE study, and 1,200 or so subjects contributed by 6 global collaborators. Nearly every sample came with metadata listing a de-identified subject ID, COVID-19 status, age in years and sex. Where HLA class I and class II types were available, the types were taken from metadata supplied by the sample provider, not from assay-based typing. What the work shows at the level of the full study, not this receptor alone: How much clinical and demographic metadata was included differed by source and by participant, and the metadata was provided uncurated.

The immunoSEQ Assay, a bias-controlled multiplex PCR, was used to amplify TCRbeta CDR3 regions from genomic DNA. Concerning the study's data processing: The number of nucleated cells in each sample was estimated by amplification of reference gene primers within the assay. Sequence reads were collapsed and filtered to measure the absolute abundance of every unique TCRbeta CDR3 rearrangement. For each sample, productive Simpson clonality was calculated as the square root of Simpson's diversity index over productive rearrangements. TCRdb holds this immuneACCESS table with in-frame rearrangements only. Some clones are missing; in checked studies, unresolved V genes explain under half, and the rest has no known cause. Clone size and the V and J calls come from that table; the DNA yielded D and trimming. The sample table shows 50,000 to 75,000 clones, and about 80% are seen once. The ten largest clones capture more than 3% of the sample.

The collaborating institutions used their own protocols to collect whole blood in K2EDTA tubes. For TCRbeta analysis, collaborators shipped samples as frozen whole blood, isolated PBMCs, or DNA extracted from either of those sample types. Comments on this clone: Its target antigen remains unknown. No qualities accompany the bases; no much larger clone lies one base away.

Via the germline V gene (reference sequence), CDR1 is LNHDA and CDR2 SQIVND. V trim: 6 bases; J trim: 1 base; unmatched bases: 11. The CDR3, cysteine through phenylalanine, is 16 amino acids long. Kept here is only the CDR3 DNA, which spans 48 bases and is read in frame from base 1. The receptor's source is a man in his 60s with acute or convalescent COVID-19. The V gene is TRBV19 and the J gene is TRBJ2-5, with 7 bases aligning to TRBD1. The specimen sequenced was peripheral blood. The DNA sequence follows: TGTGCCAGTAGCCTTAGTAGGACAGGATTCCAAGAGACCCAGTACTTC. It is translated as CASSLSRTGFQETQYF. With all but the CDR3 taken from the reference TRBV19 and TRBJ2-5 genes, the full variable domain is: DGGITQSPKYLFRKEGQNVTLSCEQNLNHDAMYWYRQDPGQGLRLIYYSQIVNDFQKGDIAEGYSVSREKKESFPLTVTSAQKNPTAFYLCASSLSRTGFQETQYFGPGTRLLVL.